This is a list of T cell receptor beta chains from one sample in a study of vaccination effects on CD4 cells after COVID-19. Generated by immunoSEQ multiplex PCR, the TCRdb table keeps only in-frame clones and is missing some. The sample has about 13,000 clones; just under 75% are singletons. Their recognized antigens are unknown. The sample here was CD4+ T cells from PBMCs cultured with HCoV-NL63 spike peptides, taken after COVID-19 vaccination. These receptors all come from a human donor who had a prior SARS-CoV-2 infection. The CDR3 runs from the conserved cysteine through the conserved F or W. A D gene is named only where the DNA matches it firmly. Some rows have no size entry. The others give once, few or many, or a class for an expanded clone.

d_call	v_call	j_call	clone_size	cdr3_aa	cdr3_nt
TRBD1	TRBV5-1	TRBJ2-5	NA	CASSTGTEDVTQYF	TGCGCCAGCAGCACCGGGACAGAGGACGTGACCCAGTACTTC
TRBD2	TRBV5-1	TRBJ2-5	once	CASSPGTTPRKTQYF	TGCGCCAGCAGCCCCGGGACTACCCCCCGAAAGACCCAGTACTTC
TRBD1	TRBV5-1	TRBJ2-6	NA	CASSLAGQVAGANVLTF	TGCGCCAGCAGCTTGGCCGGACAGGTAGCTGGGGCCAACGTCCTGACTTTC
NA	TRBV11-2	TRBJ2-1	once	CASRRAGTNNEQFF	TGTGCCAGCAGACGAGCGGGCACTAACAATGAGCAGTTCTTC
NA	TRBV27	TRBJ1-1	NA	CASSSLAGELNTEAFF	TGTGCCAGCAGTTCACTTGCAGGAGAACTGAACACTGAAGCTTTCTTT
NA	TRBV4-2	TRBJ2-7	NA	CASNPGGGGSSYEQYF	TGTGCCAGCAACCCAGGGGGCGGGGGAAGCTCCTACGAGCAGTACTTC
NA	TRBV11-2	TRBJ2-1	NA	CASRNWGAYYNEQFF	TGTGCCAGCAGGAACTGGGGGGCGTACTACAATGAGCAGTTCTTC
NA	TRBV19	TRBJ1-2	NA	CASSMSGRGYGYTF	TGTGCCAGTAGTATGAGCGGGAGGGGCTATGGCTACACCTTC
NA	TRBV25-1	TRBJ1-2	NA	CASSEYSRINGYTF	TGTGCCAGCAGTGAATATTCGAGAATAAATGGCTACACCTTC
NA	TRBV7-8	TRBJ2-6	NA	CASTPSGGAGANVLTF	TGTGCCAGCACCCCTAGTGGGGGAGCTGGGGCCAACGTCCTGACTTTC
TRBD1	TRBV7-3	TRBJ2-7	NA	CASSLRDRSYEQYF	TGTGCCAGCAGCTTAAGGGACAGATCCTACGAGCAGTACTTC
TRBD1	TRBV18	TRBJ1-1	NA	CASSVTGTAQRNTEAFF	TGTGCCAGCTCAGTCACCGGGACAGCCCAGAGGAACACTGAAGCTTTCTTT
NA	TRBV5-1	TRBJ2-5	NA	CASSLEAETQYF	TGCGCCAGCAGCTTGGAGGCCGAGACCCAGTACTTC
NA	TRBV28	TRBJ1-3	NA	CASSFPGSSGNTIYF	TGTGCCAGCAGTTTCCCGGGGTCCTCTGGAAACACCATATATTTT
TRBD2	TRBV24-1	TRBJ2-1	NA	CATSDLPGRTYNEQFF	TGTGCCACCAGTGATTTGCCCGGGAGGACCTACAATGAGCAGTTCTTC
TRBD2	TRBV6-2/TRBV6-3	TRBJ2-1	NA	CASSYGPGGSHNEQFF	TGTGCCAGCAGTTACGGTCCCGGCGGGAGCCACAATGAGCAGTTCTTC
NA	TRBV7-2	TRBJ2-6	NA	CASYGVRGIGANVLTF	TGTGCCAGTTATGGGGTAAGAGGTATAGGGGCCAACGTCCTGACTTTC
NA	TRBV7-9	TRBJ1-1	NA	CASSFEGVGTEAFF	TGTGCCAGCAGCTTTGAAGGGGTTGGCACTGAAGCTTTCTTT
NA	TRBV5-1	TRBJ2-3	once	CASSLSPQADTQYF	TGCGCCAGCAGCTTGTCCCCCCAGGCAGATACGCAGTATTTT
TRBD2	TRBV7-3	TRBJ2-5	NA	CASSPDPSGTQYF	TGTGCCAGCAGTCCAGACCCTAGCGGGACCCAGTACTTC
NA	TRBV12-3/TRBV12-4	TRBJ1-6	NA	CASSWGRSPLHF	TGTGCCAGCAGTTGGGGGCGTTCACCCCTCCACTTT
TRBD1	TRBV5-1	TRBJ1-1	NA	CASSARQGNTEAFF	TGCGCCAGCAGCGCCCGACAGGGGAACACTGAAGCTTTCTTT
NA	TRBV5-1	TRBJ2-3	NA	CASSLGLATDTQYF	TGCGCCAGCAGCTTGGGTCTAGCGACAGATACGCAGTATTTT
NA	TRBV2	TRBJ1-2	NA	CASSDYPPSGYTF	TGTGCCAGCAGTGATTATCCCCCATCGGGCTACACCTTC
NA	TRBV15	TRBJ2-3	NA	CATSRGSPTDTQYF	TGTGCCACCAGCAGAGGGTCTCCCACAGATACGCAGTATTTT
NA	TRBV7-3	TRBJ2-1	NA	CASSSSTGEQFF	TGTGCCAGCAGCTCTAGTACTGGTGAGCAGTTCTTC
NA	TRBV4-3	TRBJ1-4	NA	CASSQDLQGSAEKLFF	TGCGCCAGCAGCCAAGATCTTCAGGGATCGGCCGAAAAACTGTTTTTT
NA	TRBV27	TRBJ2-1	NA	CASSLMASYNEQFF	TGTGCCAGCAGTTTAATGGCATCCTACAATGAGCAGTTCTTC
NA	TRBV4-2	TRBJ2-7	medium-sized	CASSQEPTGSFREQYF	TGTGCCAGCAGCCAAGAACCCACAGGGTCCTTTCGCGAGCAGTACTTC
NA	TRBV19	TRBJ1-5	NA	CATKMYFGSGSYQPQHF	TGTGCCACAAAAATGTACTTTGGCTCGGGGTCCTATCAGCCCCAGCATTTT
NA	TRBV5-6	TRBJ1-2	NA	CASSLTGIYGYTF	TGTGCCAGCAGCTTAACAGGGATCTATGGCTACACCTTC
TRBD1	TRBV3-1/TRBV3-2	TRBJ1-1	few	CASRGQPNTEAFF	TGTGCCAGCAGGGGACAGCCGAACACTGAAGCTTTCTTT
NA	TRBV5-4	TRBJ1-2	NA	CASSSRGPWGYGYTF	TGTGCCAGCAGCTCACGGGGGCCCTGGGGTTATGGCTACACCTTC
NA	TRBV11-3	TRBJ2-1	few	CASSLEEYNEQFF	TGTGCCAGCAGCTTAGAGGAATACAATGAGCAGTTCTTC
NA	TRBV3-1/TRBV3-2	TRBJ2-1	few	CASSRTMDSYNEQFF	TGTGCCAGCAGTCGGACTATGGACTCCTACAATGAGCAGTTCTTC
NA	TRBV5-4	TRBJ1-6	NA	CASRQGFSSSTLHF	TGTGCCAGCAGACAGGGTTTTTCATCATCCACCCTCCACTTT
NA	TRBV12-3/TRBV12-4	TRBJ1-4	NA	CASSSGFEKLFF	TGTGCCAGCAGTTCGGGGTTTGAAAAACTGTTTTTT
TRBD1	TRBV7-2	TRBJ2-3	NA	CASSNDRAGTQYF	TGTGCCAGCAGCAACGACAGGGCTGGTACGCAGTATTTT
NA	TRBV7-3	TRBJ2-3	NA	CASSPGQTTDTQYF	TGTGCCAGCAGCCCTGGCCAAACCACAGATACGCAGTATTTT
NA	TRBV6-6	TRBJ1-1	NA	CASSFGDEAFF	TGTGCCAGCAGTTTCGGGGATGAAGCTTTCTTT
TRBD1	TRBV7-3	TRBJ1-1	NA	CASSQGVNTEAFF	TGTGCCAGCAGCCAGGGGGTGAACACTGAAGCTTTCTTT